The rows below give T cell receptor beta chains drawn from one sample of a study of beta chain features in type 1 diabetes. Clones were read by immunoSEQ multiplex PCR, and TCRdb kept only the in-frame ones, dropping some. Here the sample spans about 710,000 clones, about 14% being singletons. Specimen: naive CD4+ T cells from blood. These receptors were taken from a man aged 18 to 35 with type 1 diabetes. Each CDR3 is given with its conserved first and last residue. Fields, in order: J gene, V gene, CDR3 protein.

TRBJ2-3	TRBV5-4	CASSPGRGEDTQYF
TRBJ2-1	TRBV11-3	CASSLGGTGEQFF
TRBJ2-1	TRBV2	CASSNRAPSYNEQFF
TRBJ2-1	TRBV7-6	CASSLEASGSVANEQFF
TRBJ2-7	TRBV20-1	CSADYEQYF
TRBJ2-2	TRBV10-3	CAISESEGLRNTGELFF
TRBJ2-5	TRBV5-1	CASSWGLAQETQYF
TRBJ2-7	TRBV6-5	CASSKQGTSSYEQYF
TRBJ2-5	TRBV6-5	CASSYGGSQETQYF
TRBJ2-3	TRBV10-3	CAITEQSSTDTQYF
TRBJ2-3	TRBV7-9	CASSLGESGSTDTQYF
TRBJ2-7	TRBV2	CASSACSSCEQYF
TRBJ2-7	TRBV5-6	CASSLNPWTESYEQYF
TRBJ2-3	TRBV6-1	CASSGGQGADTQYF
TRBJ2-3	TRBV30	CAWSEDRGTDTQYF